The T cell receptor (beta chain) under discussion was sequenced for a study of blood T cell repertoires in COVID-19. Sequencing was performed with immunoSEQ multiplex PCR; in TCRdb, only in-frame clones are kept and a portion is missing. The sample includes 250,000 to 350,000 clones, around 90% of them seen just once. This CDR3 contains 11 residues. Trimming left V 5 bases short and J 5 bases short, with 9 bases between. Per the germline V gene, CDR1 is GTSNPN and CDR2 is SVGIG (reference sequence). Clinical history as reported by participants underpinned cohort assignment. The chain employs TRBV30 and TRBJ1-2; D might be TRBD1 (5 bases). This TCR was recovered from a woman between 18 and 29 years old with acute COVID-19. Sequencing input: PBMCs or T cells enriched from blood (not recorded which). The chain's CDR3 is CAWAGGYGYTF. CDR3 in DNA: TGTGCCTGGGCGGGGGGGTATGGCTACACCTTC.